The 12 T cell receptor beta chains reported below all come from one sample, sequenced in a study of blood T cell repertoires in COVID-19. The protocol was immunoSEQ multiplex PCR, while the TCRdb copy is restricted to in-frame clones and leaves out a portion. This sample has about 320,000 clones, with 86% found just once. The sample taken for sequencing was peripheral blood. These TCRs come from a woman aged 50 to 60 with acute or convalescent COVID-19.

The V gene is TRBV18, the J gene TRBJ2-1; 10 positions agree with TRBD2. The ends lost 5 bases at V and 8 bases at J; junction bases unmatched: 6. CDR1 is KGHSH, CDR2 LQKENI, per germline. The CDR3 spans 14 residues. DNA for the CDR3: TGTGCCAGCTCATCGCAGCGGGAGGGCCATGAGCAGTTCTTC. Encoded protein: CASSSQREGHEQFF.

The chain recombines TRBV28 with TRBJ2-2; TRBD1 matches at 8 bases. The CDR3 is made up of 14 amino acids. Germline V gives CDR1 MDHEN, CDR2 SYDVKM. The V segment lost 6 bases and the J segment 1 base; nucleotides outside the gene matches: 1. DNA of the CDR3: TGTGCCAGCAGGGGGACAGGGAACACCGGGGAGCTGTTTTTT. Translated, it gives CASRGTGNTGELFF.

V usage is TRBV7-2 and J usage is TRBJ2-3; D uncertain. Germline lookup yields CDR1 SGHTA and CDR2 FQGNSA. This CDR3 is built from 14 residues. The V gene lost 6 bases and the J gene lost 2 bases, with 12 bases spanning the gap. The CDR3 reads CASSNSPSTDTQYF. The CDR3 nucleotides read TGTGCCAGCAGTAATAGCCCCTCCACAGATACGCAGTATTTT.

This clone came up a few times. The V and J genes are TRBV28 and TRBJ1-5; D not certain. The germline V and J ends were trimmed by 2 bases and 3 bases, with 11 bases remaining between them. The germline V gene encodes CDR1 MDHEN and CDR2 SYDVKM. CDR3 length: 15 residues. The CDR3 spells CASSLVRAFNQPQHF. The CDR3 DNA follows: TGTGCCAGCAGTTTAGTGAGGGCATTCAATCAGCCCCAGCATTTT.

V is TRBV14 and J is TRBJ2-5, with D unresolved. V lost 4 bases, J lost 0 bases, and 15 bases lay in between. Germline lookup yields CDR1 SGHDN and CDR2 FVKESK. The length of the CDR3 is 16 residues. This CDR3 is CASSRWRRPYQETQYF. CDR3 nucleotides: TGTGCCAGCAGCCGATGGCGGAGACCGTACCAAGAGACCCAGTACTTC.

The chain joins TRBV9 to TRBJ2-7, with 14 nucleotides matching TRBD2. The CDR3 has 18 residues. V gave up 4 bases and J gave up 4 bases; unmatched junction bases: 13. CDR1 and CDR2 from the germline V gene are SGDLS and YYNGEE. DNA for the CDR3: TGTGCCAGCAGCCTAGAGGGGACTAGCGGGAGACATCCGTACGAGCAGTACTTC. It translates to CASSLEGTSGRHPYEQYF.

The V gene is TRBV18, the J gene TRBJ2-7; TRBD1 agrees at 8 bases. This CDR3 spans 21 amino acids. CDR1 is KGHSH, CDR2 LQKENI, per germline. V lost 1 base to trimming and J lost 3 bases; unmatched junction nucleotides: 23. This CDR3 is CASSPRIQGGLGSPANYEQYF. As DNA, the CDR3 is TGTGCCAGCTCACCACGAATACAGGGGGGTCTAGGATCTCCCGCCAACTACGAGCAGTACTTC.

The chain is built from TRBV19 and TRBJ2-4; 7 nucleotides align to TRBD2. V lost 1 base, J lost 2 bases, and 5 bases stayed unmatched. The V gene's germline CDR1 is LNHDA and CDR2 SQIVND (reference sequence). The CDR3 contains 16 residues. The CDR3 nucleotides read TGTGCCAGTAGTATAGTGAGGGAGGGCCCCAAAAACATTCAGTACTTC. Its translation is CASSIVREGPKNIQYF.

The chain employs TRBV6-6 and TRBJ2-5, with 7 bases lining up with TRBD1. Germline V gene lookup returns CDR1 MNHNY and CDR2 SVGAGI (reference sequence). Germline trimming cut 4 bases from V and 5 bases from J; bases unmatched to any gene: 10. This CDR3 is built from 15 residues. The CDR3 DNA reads TGTGCCAGCAGTTCGCCGAGACAGGGTCGGGAGACCCAGTACTTC. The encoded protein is CASSSPRQGRETQYF.

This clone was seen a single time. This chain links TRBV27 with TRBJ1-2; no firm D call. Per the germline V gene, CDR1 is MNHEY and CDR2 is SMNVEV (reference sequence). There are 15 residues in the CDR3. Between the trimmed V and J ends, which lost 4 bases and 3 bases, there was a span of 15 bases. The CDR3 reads CASSSTTDRDYGYTF. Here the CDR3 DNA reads TGTGCCAGCAGTTCCACGACCGACCGGGACTATGGCTACACCTTC.

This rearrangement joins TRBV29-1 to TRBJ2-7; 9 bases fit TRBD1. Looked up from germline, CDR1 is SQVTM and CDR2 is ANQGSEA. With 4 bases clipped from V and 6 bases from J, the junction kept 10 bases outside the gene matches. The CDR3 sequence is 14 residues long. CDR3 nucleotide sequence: TGCAGCGTTGTATTGGGGACAGGGAGGTCCGAGCAGTACTTC. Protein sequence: CSVVLGTGRSEQYF.

CDR3: CASSISGTEYNEQFF. DNA for the CDR3: TGTGCCAGTAGTATATCCGGGACTGAGTACAATGAGCAGTTCTTC. This rearrangement joins TRBV19 to TRBJ2-1; D perhaps matches TRBD2 (6 bases). Trimming pared 2 bases from V and 4 bases from J, leaving 12 bases between. There are 15 residues in the CDR3. Germline V gene data show CDR1 as LNHDA and CDR2 as SQIVND (reference sequence).